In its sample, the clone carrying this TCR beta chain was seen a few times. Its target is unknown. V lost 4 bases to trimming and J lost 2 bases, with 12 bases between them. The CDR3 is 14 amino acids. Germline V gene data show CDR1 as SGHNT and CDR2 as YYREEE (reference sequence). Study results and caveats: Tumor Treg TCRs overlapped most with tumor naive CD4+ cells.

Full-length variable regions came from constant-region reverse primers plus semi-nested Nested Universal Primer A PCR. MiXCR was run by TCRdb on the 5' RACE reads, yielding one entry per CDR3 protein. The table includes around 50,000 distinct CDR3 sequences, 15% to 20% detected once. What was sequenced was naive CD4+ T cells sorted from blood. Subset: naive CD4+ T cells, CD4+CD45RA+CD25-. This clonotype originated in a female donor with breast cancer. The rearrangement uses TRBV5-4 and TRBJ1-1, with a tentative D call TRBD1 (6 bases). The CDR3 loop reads CASSADRTNTEAFF. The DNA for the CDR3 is TGTGCCAGCAGCGCCGACAGGACCAACACTGAAGCTTTCTTT.